Shown below are 29 T cell receptor beta chains from a single sample sequenced in a study of CD8 T cells in ankylosing spondylitis. TCRdb passed the 5' RACE reads through MiXCR, listing each CDR3 protein once. The data show about 250,000 distinct CDR3 sequences, roughly a third seen once. Material for sequencing was blood, either unsorted or a sorted T cell fraction (not recorded which). The receptors stem from a male donor with ankylosing spondylitis or in good health (not recorded which).

Ten or more counts support this clonotype. The chain couples TRBV20-1 to TRBJ2-3; D possibly matches TRBD1 or TRBD2 (5 bases each). The CDR3 contains 17 residues. V dropped 4 bases and J dropped 2 bases, with 22 bases sitting between them. Per germline, CDR1 DFQATT and CDR2 SNEGSKA (reference sequence). The CDR3 DNA follows: TGCAGTGCTACCTCCCCCCTGCGACGGGGCCTCACAGATACGCAGTATTTT. This encodes CSATSPLRRGLTDTQYF.

A few counts support this clonotype. J is TRBJ2-4 and V is TRBV20-1, with 7 bases fitting TRBD1. This CDR3 contains 13 residues. Germline V gives CDR1 DFQATT, CDR2 SNEGSKA (reference sequence). Unmatched junction bases numbered 7, after V lost 6 bases and J lost 5 bases. The CDR3 nucleotides read TGCAGTGCCCCCCCGGGACAGCAAAACATTCAGTACTTC. This sequence encodes CSAPPGQQNIQYF.

There are a few counts of this clonotype. The chain carries TRBV12-3 or TRBV12-4 and TRBJ2-7; 7 bases map to TRBD1. The length of the CDR3 is 15 residues. J gave up 6 bases and V 3 bases, and 11 bases lay outside the gene matches. CDR3 sequence: CASSLGLTGVREQYF. The CDR3 coding sequence is TGTGCCAGCAGTTTGGGGCTAACAGGGGTCCGCGAGCAGTACTTC.

The V and J genes are TRBV5-6 and TRBJ2-1, with 7 nucleotides matching TRBD2. This CDR3 comprises 16 residues. The germline V gene encodes CDR1 SGHDT and CDR2 YYEEEE. The junction had 6 bases not matched to a gene; V was cut back by 0 bases and J by 3 bases. The CDR3 region has the DNA TGTGCCAGCAGCTTGGCCGGGGCTAGCGGCTACAATGAGCAGTTCTTC. Translation: CASSLAGASGYNEQFF.

This clonotype occurred once. The chain links TRBV9 to TRBJ2-4; 9 bases are a match to TRBD1. J was trimmed by 1 base and V by 4 bases; bases with no gene match: 12. This CDR3 spans 18 amino acids. CDR1 and CDR2 from the germline V gene are SGDLS and YYNGEE. CDR3 in DNA: TGTGCCAGCAGCCCCAAGGATGGGACAGGGATCGCCAAAAACATTCAGTACTTC. This sequence encodes CASSPKDGTGIAKNIQYF.

This clonotype was seen just once. Germline and junction disagree at one end, which may indicate a read error. The chain joins TRBV24-1 to TRBJ2-5; 7 bases are shared with TRBD1. This CDR3 is 15 amino acids long. Germline V gene sequence: CDR1 KGHDR, CDR2 SFDVKD. The chain's CDR3 is CAISDPTGPQETQYF. The DNA for the CDR3 is TGTGCCATCAGTGATCCGACAGGGCCCCAAGAGACCCAGTACTTC.

J is TRBJ1-1 and V is TRBV7-9; 7 nucleotides match TRBD1. CDR3 length: 13 residues. The ends lost 5 bases at V and 6 bases at J; junction bases unmatched: 6. The germline gives CDR1 SEHNR, CDR2 FQNEAQ (reference sequence). The CDR3 sequence: CASSRTGASEAFF. Here the CDR3 DNA reads TGTGCCAGCAGCCGCACAGGGGCGTCTGAAGCTTTCTTT.

Only a few counts were recorded for this clonotype. This rearrangement joins TRBV5-1 to TRBJ2-3; TRBD2 might be the D (6 bases). The V gene lost 4 bases and the J gene lost 2 bases, with 14 bases spanning the gap. This CDR3 has 15 amino acids. CDR1 and CDR2 from the germline V gene are SGHRS and YFSETQ. CDR3 amino acids: CASSPQGLLTDTQYF. CDR3 sequence (DNA): TGCGCCAGCAGCCCGCAGGGACTTCTCACAGATACGCAGTATTTT. Supplemented by reference TRBV5-1 and TRBJ2-3, the full variable domain reads KAGVTQTPRYLIKTRGQQVTLSCSPISGHRSVSWYQQTPGQGLQFLFEYFSETQRNKGNFPGRFSGRQFSNSRSEMNVSTLELGDSALYLCASSPQGLLTDTQYFGPGTRLTVL.

The chain carries TRBV20-1 and TRBJ2-1; D might be TRBD2 (5 bases). The germline V gene encodes CDR1 DFQATT and CDR2 SNEGSKA (reference sequence). CDR3 length equals 14 residues. V gave up 1 base and J gave up 1 base, with 8 bases separating them. The chain's CDR3 is CSARVPGSYNEQFF. Here the CDR3 DNA reads TGCAGTGCTAGAGTCCCGGGATCCTACAATGAGCAGTTCTTC.

This clonotype was seen only once. The chain recombines TRBV2 with TRBJ2-1; no definite D call. The CDR3 contains 12 residues. The germline V and J ends were trimmed by 11 bases and 6 bases, with 14 bases remaining between them. Per germline, CDR1 SNHLY and CDR2 FYNNEI. Here the CDR3 reads CASLPPTNEQFF. In DNA form, the CDR3 reads TGTGCCTCCCTGCCCCCGACCAATGAGCAGTTCTTC.

This clonotype was counted between two and nine times. The V gene is TRBV27, the J gene TRBJ2-1; 12 bases line up with TRBD2. Trimming at V came to 5 bases and at J to 5 bases, leaving 1 base not matched to a gene. Germline CDR1 MNHEY, CDR2 SMNVEV (reference sequence). The length of the CDR3 is 14 residues. The CDR3 spells CASSRLAGDNEQFF. The DNA for the CDR3 is TGTGCCAGCAGTAGACTAGCGGGGGACAATGAGCAGTTCTTC.

This clonotype was observed a handful of times. The V gene is TRBV5-1, the J gene TRBJ1-1, with D possibly TRBD1 on 5 matching bases. The CDR3 spans 14 residues. Deletions cut 3 bases from V and 1 base from J, with 10 bases between. The germline V gene has CDR1 SGHRS and CDR2 YFSETQ. This CDR3 is CASSWAGGNTEAFF. Written as DNA, the CDR3 is TGCGCCAGCAGCTGGGCCGGGGGGAACACTGAAGCTTTCTTT.

The rearrangement links TRBV12-3 or TRBV12-4 to TRBJ2-1; no clear D gene. V was clipped by 7 bases and J by 7 bases, with 11 bases between them. The CDR3 is 12 residues long. CDR3 in DNA: TGTGCCAGCACCCCCGGCCCTAATGAGCAGTTCTTC. Protein: CASTPGPNEQFF.

This clonotype has more than one count but fewer than ten. The V call is TRBV6-5, the J call TRBJ2-5, with 9 bases lining up with TRBD1. The CDR3 has 14 amino acids. Germline values: CDR1 MNHEY, CDR2 SVGAGI. V shed 4 bases and J 5 bases; nucleotides not matched to a gene: 5. This chain's CDR3 is CASSWDRDEETQYF. Written as DNA, the CDR3 is TGTGCCAGCAGTTGGGACAGGGACGAGGAGACCCAGTACTTC.

CDR3 coding DNA: TGTGCCAGCAGCTTAGGACTAGCGGGGGGTCCAAAAGAGACCCAGTACTTC. Its protein product is CASSLGLAGGPKETQYF. V and J are TRBV11-2 and TRBJ2-5; 13 positions agree with TRBD2. The J segment lost 3 bases and the V segment lost 1 base, leaving 5 bases of the junction unmatched. CDR1 is SGHAT and CDR2 is FQNNGV in the germline V gene. The CDR3 is made up of 17 amino acids.

This clonotype was counted between two and nine times. This sequence joins TRBV20-1 and TRBJ1-5; TRBD1 matches 7 bases. The junction had 11 bases not matched to a gene; V was cut back by 6 bases and J by 0 bases. This CDR3 has 16 amino acids. Germline V gene data show CDR1 as DFQATT and CDR2 as SNEGSKA (reference sequence). The CDR3 spells CSASSRDRISNQPQHF. In DNA, the CDR3 is TGCAGTGCATCTAGCCGGGACAGAATTAGCAATCAGCCCCAGCATTTT.

The chain employs TRBV27 and TRBJ2-5; 10 bases match TRBD1. Trimming removed 6 bases from V and 0 bases from J; junction bases left unmatched: 7. CDR3 length: 16 amino acids. Germline assignment: CDR1 MNHEY and CDR2 SMNVEV (reference sequence). The CDR3 DNA is TGTGCCAGCAGCCGACAGGGGGCGAGGTACCAAGAGACCCAGTACTTC. It is translated as CASSRQGARYQETQYF.

The rearrangement uses TRBV5-1 and TRBJ2-7, with 7 bases fitting TRBD2. J was trimmed by 7 bases and V by 0 bases; bases with no gene match: 13. CDR3 length equals 16 residues. The germline CDR1 and CDR2 sequences are SGHRS and YFSETQ. This CDR3 reads CASSLGGGPPREEQYF. The CDR3 coding sequence is TGCGCCAGCAGCTTGGGGGGGGGACCCCCACGAGAAGAGCAGTACTTC.

The chain has TRBV20-1 and TRBJ1-1, with a possible D match to TRBD1 (5 bases). CDR3 length equals 13 residues. Germline loops: CDR1 DFQATT, CDR2 SNEGSKA (reference sequence). V lost 5 bases, J lost 4 bases, and 14 bases lay in between. CDR3 sequence (DNA): TGCAGTGCTGACAAGGGACCGGGCACTGAAGCTTTCTTT. Its protein product is CSADKGPGTEAFF.

The chain is built from TRBV18 and TRBJ2-3, with 10 bases fitting TRBD1. Germline lookup yields CDR1 KGHSH and CDR2 LQKENI. This CDR3 is built from 15 residues. Trimming at V came to 2 bases and at J to 4 bases, leaving 3 bases not matched to a gene. Written as DNA, the CDR3 is TGTGCCAGCTCACCAGTGGACAGGGGGGCAGATACGCAGTATTTT. It specifies CASSPVDRGADTQYF.

The genes are TRBV12-3 or TRBV12-4 and TRBJ1-1; D not resolved. V lost 6 bases, J lost 0 bases, and 11 bases lay in between. The CDR3 loop spans 14 amino acids. The CDR3 spells CASSLRHVNTEAFF. In DNA form, the CDR3 reads TGTGCCAGCAGCCTTCGACACGTGAACACTGAAGCTTTCTTT.

Remarks on this clonotype: A junction boundary mismatches the germline segment, possibly from a read error. The chain has TRBV27 and TRBJ2-7; perhaps TRBD2 as D (6 bases). The germline gives CDR1 MNHEY, CDR2 SMNVEV (reference sequence). The length of the CDR3 is 15 residues. The CDR3 DNA follows: TGTGCCAGCAGTGTATCCGGGACTCTTCGAGCGCGGCAGTACTTC. Protein: CASSVSGTLRARQYF.

This clonotype was counted only a few times. The chain has TRBV29-1 and TRBJ2-3; D is unclear. The CDR3 is 13 residues long. V lost 1 base and J 6 bases, leaving 11 bases between the germline ends. The germline V gene encodes CDR1 SQVTM and CDR2 ANQGSEA. CDR3 in amino acids: CSVEAPLGDTQYF. CDR3 in DNA: TGCAGCGTTGAAGCCCCCCTCGGGGATACGCAGTATTTT.

This clonotype showed up just a few times. V is TRBV29-1 and J is TRBJ1-2, with 12 bases aligning to TRBD1. Trimming removed 2 bases from V and 7 bases from J; junction bases left unmatched: 11. This CDR3 has 16 amino acids. Germline loops: CDR1 SQVTM, CDR2 ANQGSEA. The CDR3 sequence: CSVESFLGTGGGGYTF. The CDR3 nucleotides read TGCAGCGTTGAATCTTTCCTGGGGACAGGGGGCGGTGGCTACACCTTC.

The V gene is TRBV9, the J gene TRBJ2-3, with 8 bases lining up with TRBD1. CDR1 and CDR2 (germline): SGDLS, YYNGEE. This CDR3 has 14 amino acids. V shed 4 bases, J shed 5 bases, and the junction held 6 bases outside the gene matches. The CDR3 nucleotides read TGTGCCAGCAGCCCGGGACAGGTAGGAGATACGCAGTATTTT. Its protein product is CASSPGQVGDTQYF.

This clonotype was counted many times. The V gene is TRBV20-1, the J gene TRBJ2-3; D not certain. This CDR3 is 13 amino acids long. The V gene lost 0 bases and the J gene lost 5 bases, with 9 bases spanning the gap. Germline CDR1 DFQATT, CDR2 SNEGSKA (reference sequence). DNA for the CDR3: TGCAGTGCTAGAGATTTTCCTCAAGATACGCAGTATTTT. Its protein product is CSARDFPQDTQYF.

The rearrangement links TRBV29-1 to TRBJ2-3; 9 bases map to TRBD1. V trimming: 6 bases; J trimming: 4 bases; junction bases outside the gene matches: 11. The CDR3 has 15 residues. The V gene's germline CDR1 is SQVTM and CDR2 ANQGSEA. The CDR3 spells CSVAYQTGGPDTQYF. In DNA, the CDR3 is TGCAGCGTCGCCTACCAAACAGGGGGCCCAGATACGCAGTATTTT.

The chain carries TRBV20-1 and TRBJ2-1, with 7 bases lining up with TRBD1. The CDR3 runs to 13 residues. The V and J ends lost 3 bases and 5 bases, in that order; junction bases with no gene match: 4. Germline CDR1 and CDR2: DFQATT and SNEGSKA (reference sequence). The CDR3 reads CSARLTGDNEQFF. For the CDR3, the DNA is TGCAGTGCTAGGCTTACAGGGGACAATGAGCAGTTCTTC.

The gene calls are TRBV20-1 and TRBJ2-7; 9 positions match TRBD1. The CDR3 spans 14 residues. Germline trimming cut 0 bases from V and 5 bases from J; bases unmatched to any gene: 5. Looked up from germline, CDR1 is DFQATT and CDR2 is SNEGSKA (reference sequence). The DNA for the CDR3 is TGCAGTGCTAGAGATGACAGGGGGTTGGACGAGCAGTACTTC. Translating gives CSARDDRGLDEQYF.